These 15 T cell receptor beta chains share one sample of origin, sequenced in a study of blood T cell repertoires in COVID-19. The protocol was immunoSEQ multiplex PCR, while the TCRdb copy is restricted to in-frame clones and leaves out a portion. The table has approximately 99,000 clones, about four fifths seen once; the top ten hold roughly 4%. Input material: peripheral blood. Receptors originate from a woman in her sixties or seventies with acute or convalescent COVID-19.

The chain couples TRBV9 to TRBJ2-3; 10 bases fit TRBD1. The trim removed 4 bases at V and 3 bases at J, leaving 5 bases unmatched. The CDR3 has 15 residues. Per germline, CDR1 SGDLS and CDR2 YYNGEE. CDR3 loop: CASSLRTGGTDTQYF. CDR3 sequence (DNA): TGTGCCAGCAGCCTTAGGACAGGGGGAACAGATACGCAGTATTTT.

V usage is TRBV6-1 and J usage is TRBJ1-3; D is unclear. The germline V and J ends were trimmed by 1 base and 10 bases, with 8 bases remaining between them. Germline CDR1 reads MNHNS; CDR2 reads SASEGT. The CDR3 is made up of 12 amino acids. The CDR3 coding sequence is TGTGCCAGCAGTGAAGGATTTCGGACCATATATTTT. It translates to CASSEGFRTIYF.

The chain uses TRBV10-3 and TRBJ2-1; the D gene is possibly TRBD1 (5 bases). The CDR3 runs 16 residues. Trimming cost V 3 bases and J 4 bases, with 16 bases left between them. Per germline, CDR1 ENHRY and CDR2 SYGVKD. The CDR3 coding sequence is TGTGCCATCAGTGAAAGAACAGGTAGACAATACAATGAGCAGTTCTTC. This codes for CAISERTGRQYNEQFF.

The chain carries TRBV9 and TRBJ1-6, with D tentatively TRBD1 (5 bases). V shed 4 bases and J shed 10 bases, with 15 bases lying between them. The CDR3 has 14 amino acids. Germline CDR1 SGDLS, CDR2 YYNGEE. CDR3 protein: CASSPPFGGSPLHF. The CDR3 DNA is TGTGCCAGCAGCCCTCCGTTCGGGGGATCACCCCTCCACTTT. Full variable domain (rest looked up from reference TRBV9 and TRBJ1-6): DSGVTQTPKHLITATGQRVTLRCSPRSGDLSVYWYQQSLDQGLQFLIQYYNGEERAKGNILERFSAQQFPDLHSELNLSSLELGDSALYFCASSPPFGGSPLHFGNGTRLTVT.

The V gene is TRBV28, the J gene TRBJ2-7; 8 positions match TRBD1. The germline CDR1 and CDR2 sequences are MDHEN and SYDVKM. CDR3 size: 14 residues. The ends lost 6 bases at V and 6 bases at J; junction bases unmatched: 10. Here the CDR3 reads CASRDDGRGREQYV. DNA for the CDR3: TGTGCCAGCAGAGACGATGGCAGGGGGCGCGAGCAGTACGTC.

This clone is a singleton in its sample. The chain combines TRBV29-1 with TRBJ1-1; D call uncertain. Germline V gene sequence: CDR1 SQVTM, CDR2 ANQGSEA. Trimming removed 4 bases from V and 1 base from J, with 22 bases in between. There are 17 residues in the CDR3. The CDR3 DNA reads as TGCAGCGTTGGGACGCGTAATAGAGGGCCCCGGAACACTGAAGCTTTCTTT. Residues: CSVGTRNRGPRNTEAFF.

This clone has only one observation. This chain links TRBV6-5 with TRBJ1-2; TRBD1 matches at 9 bases. The CDR3 extends over 13 amino acids. J lost 4 bases, V lost 8 bases, and 5 bases had no gene match. Per germline, CDR1 MNHEY and CDR2 SVGAGI. CDR3 sequence: CASGETGGYGYTF. The CDR3 DNA reads TGTGCCAGCGGCGAGACAGGGGGCTATGGCTACACCTTC.

The genes are TRBV3-1 (or the pseudogene TRBV3-2) and TRBJ2-7, with D maybe TRBD1 (5 bases). The CDR3 sequence is 16 residues long. Between the trimmed V and J ends, which lost 3 bases and 4 bases, there was a span of 19 bases. CDR1 and CDR2 from the germline V gene are LGHDT and YNNKEL (reference sequence). The CDR3 region has the DNA TGTGCCAGCAGCCACCGGACACCACCCTCGATATACGAGCAGTACGTC. Protein sequence: CASSHRTPPSIYEQYV.

The rearrangement uses TRBV3-1 (or the pseudogene TRBV3-2) and TRBJ2-7, with D maybe TRBD2 (6 bases). The CDR3 length is 12 residues. Germline V CDR1 and CDR2: LGHDT, YNNKEL (reference sequence). V was clipped by 8 bases and J by 0 bases, with 8 bases between them. The CDR3 DNA follows: TGTGCCAGCGGCGGGGACTCCTACGAGCAGTACTTC. It translates to CASGGDSYEQYF.

V gene TRBV7-2 combines with J gene TRBJ2-1; 7 positions agree with TRBD1. The CDR3 has 14 amino acids. The V segment lost 4 bases and the J segment 10 bases; nucleotides outside the gene matches: 10. The germline CDR1 and CDR2 sequences are SGHTA and FQGNSA. CDR3 in amino acids: CASSSLRQGLEQFF. Written as DNA, the CDR3 is TGTGCCAGCAGCTCATTAAGACAGGGCCTCGAGCAGTTCTTC.

V gene TRBV10-3 combines with J gene TRBJ1-3; 12 bases are shared with TRBD1. The J segment lost 2 bases and the V segment lost 4 bases, leaving 6 bases of the junction unmatched. CDR3 size: 17 residues. Per the germline V gene, CDR1 is ENHRY and CDR2 is SYGVKD. Here the CDR3 DNA reads TGTGCCATCAGTGCTATGGGACAGGGGGCAACTGGAAACACCATATATTTT. Protein sequence: CAISAMGQGATGNTIYF.

This clone was observed a handful of times. The chain combines TRBV7-8 with TRBJ2-5; tentatively, D is TRBD2 (6 bases). The germline gives CDR1 SGHVS, CDR2 FQNEAQ. Trimming removed 1 base from V and 5 bases from J, with 11 bases in between. The length of the CDR3 is 14 residues. The DNA for the CDR3 is TGTGCCAGCAGCTTAGAGGGAGGTAGGGAGACCCAGTACTTC. The encoded protein is CASSLEGGRETQYF. Together with reference TRBV7-8 and TRBJ2-5, the CDR3 gives the full variable domain: GAGVSQSPRYKVAKRGQDVALRCDPISGHVSLFWYQQALGQGPEFLTYFQNEAQLDKSGLPSDRFFAERPEGSVSTLKIQRTQQEDSAVYLCASSLEGGRETQYFGPGTRLLVL.

The chain uses TRBV18 and TRBJ2-1, with TRBD2 as a possible D gene (7 bases). The CDR3 is 15 residues long. Between the trimmed V and J ends, which lost 3 bases and 6 bases, there was a span of 15 bases. Germline CDR1 reads KGHSH; CDR2 reads LQKENI. The CDR3 nucleotides are TGTGCCAGCTCACCTCTGGGGGGGGGCACCAATGAGCAGTTCTTC. Amino acid sequence: CASSPLGGGTNEQFF. Variable domain in full (rest from reference TRBV18 and TRBJ2-1): NAGVMQNPRHLVRRRGQEARLRCSPMKGHSHVYWYRQLPEEGLKFMVYLQKENIIDESGMPKERFSAEFPKEGPSILRIQQVVRGDSAAYFCASSPLGGGTNEQFFGPGTRLTVL.

The chain has TRBV7-2 and TRBJ2-1, with 7 positions matching TRBD2. This CDR3 has 17 amino acids. The germline CDR1 and CDR2 sequences are SGHTA and FQGNSA. V was pared by 5 bases and J by 7 bases, with 17 bases of the junction left unmatched. CDR3 in amino acids: CASSTRAGDPFLNEQFF. CDR3 nucleotides: TGTGCCAGCAGCACAAGGGCGGGAGACCCCTTTCTAAATGAGCAGTTCTTC. The entire variable domain, with the rest obtained from reference TRBV7-2 and TRBJ2-1, is as follows: GAGVSQSPSNKVTEKGKDVELRCDPISGHTALYWYRQSLGQGLEFLIYFQGNSAPDKSGLPSDRFSAERTGGSVSTLTIQRTQQEDSAVYLCASSTRAGDPFLNEQFFGPGTRLTVL.

The chain uses TRBV3-1 (or the pseudogene TRBV3-2) and TRBJ1-1; 10 nucleotides align to TRBD1. CDR3 length: 15 amino acids. The germline CDR1 and CDR2 sequences are LGHDT and YNNKEL (reference sequence). Unmatched junction bases numbered 7, after V lost 5 bases and J lost 4 bases. The DNA of the CDR3 is TGTGCCAGCAGCTTGTCCCGGGACAGGGGCACTGAAGCTTTCTTT. Amino acid sequence: CASSLSRDRGTEAFF.